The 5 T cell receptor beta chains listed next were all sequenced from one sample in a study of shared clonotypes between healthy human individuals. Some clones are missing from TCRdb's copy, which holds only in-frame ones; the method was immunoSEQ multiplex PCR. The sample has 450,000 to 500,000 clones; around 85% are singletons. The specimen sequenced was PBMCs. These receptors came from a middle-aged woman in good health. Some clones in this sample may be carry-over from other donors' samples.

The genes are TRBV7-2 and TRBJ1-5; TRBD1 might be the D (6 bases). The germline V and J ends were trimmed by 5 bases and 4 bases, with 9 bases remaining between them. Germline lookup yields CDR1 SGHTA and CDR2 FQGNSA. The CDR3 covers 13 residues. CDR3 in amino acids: CASSPGQNQPQHF. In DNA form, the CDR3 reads TGTGCCAGCAGCCCCGGACAGAATCAGCCCCAGCATTTT. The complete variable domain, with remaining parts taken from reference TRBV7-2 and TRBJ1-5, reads GAGVSQSPSNKVTEKGKDVELRCDPISGHTALYWYRQSLGQGLEFLIYFQGNSAPDKSGLPSDRFSAERTGGSVSTLTIQRTQQEDSAVYLCASSPGQNQPQHFGDGTRLSIL.

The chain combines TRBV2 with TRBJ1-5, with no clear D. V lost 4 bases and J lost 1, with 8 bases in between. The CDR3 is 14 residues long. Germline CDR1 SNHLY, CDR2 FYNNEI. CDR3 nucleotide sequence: TGTGCCAGCAGTGCGGACGTAAGCAATCAGCCCCAGCATTTT. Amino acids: CASSADVSNQPQHF.

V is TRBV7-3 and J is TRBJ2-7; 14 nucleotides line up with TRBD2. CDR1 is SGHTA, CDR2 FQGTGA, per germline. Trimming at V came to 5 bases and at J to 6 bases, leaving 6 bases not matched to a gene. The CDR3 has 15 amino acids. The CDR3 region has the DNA TGTGCCAGCAGCAGCGGGACTAGCGGGAGTCTCGAGCAGTACTTC. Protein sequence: CASSSGTSGSLEQYF.

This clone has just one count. This CDR3 is CASSLGTGGHEQYF. The CDR3 DNA reads as TGTGCCAGCAGTTTGGGGACTGGGGGCCACGAGCAGTACTTC. V is TRBV27 and J is TRBJ2-7; D assignment may be TRBD1 or TRBD2 (6 bases each). Germline V gives CDR1 MNHEY, CDR2 SMNVEV (reference sequence). This CDR3 spans 14 amino acids. V was trimmed by 3 bases and J by 5 bases, leaving 14 bases between them.

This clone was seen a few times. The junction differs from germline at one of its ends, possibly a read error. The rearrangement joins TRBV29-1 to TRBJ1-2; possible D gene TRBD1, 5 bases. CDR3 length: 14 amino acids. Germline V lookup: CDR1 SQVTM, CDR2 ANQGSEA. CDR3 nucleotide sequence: TGCAGCGTCGAAGCGGGACGGGGCCAGTGGGGCTACACCTTC. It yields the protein CSVEAGRGQWGYTF.